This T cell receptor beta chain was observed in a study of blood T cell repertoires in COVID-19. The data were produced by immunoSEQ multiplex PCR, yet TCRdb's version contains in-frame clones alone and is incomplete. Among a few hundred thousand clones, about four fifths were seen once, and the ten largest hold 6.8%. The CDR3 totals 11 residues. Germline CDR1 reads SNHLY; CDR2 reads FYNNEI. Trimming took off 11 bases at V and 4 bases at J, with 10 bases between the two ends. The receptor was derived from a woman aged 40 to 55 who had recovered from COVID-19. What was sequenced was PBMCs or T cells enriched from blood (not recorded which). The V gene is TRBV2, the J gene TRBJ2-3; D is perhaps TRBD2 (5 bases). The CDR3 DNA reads TGTGCCTGCGCACTAGCAGATACGCAGTATTTT. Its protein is CACALADTQYF. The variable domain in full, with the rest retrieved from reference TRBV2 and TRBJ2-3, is EPEVTQTPSHQVTQMGQEVILRCVPISNHLYFYWYRQILGQKVEFLVSFYNNEISEKSEIFDDQFSVERPDGSNFTLKIRSTKLEDSAMYFCACALADTQYFGPGTRLTVL.